Each of the 26 T cell receptor beta chains below was sequenced from the same sample in a study of blood T cell repertoires in COVID-19. The method was immunoSEQ multiplex PCR; TCRdb's version includes in-frame clones alone and lacks a portion of them. The table shows fewer than 150,000 clones, with 75% to 90% occurring only once. The sample consisted of peripheral blood. Source of these receptors: a human donor in a cohort sampled during active COVID-19.

The chain joins TRBV11-2 to TRBJ2-5; possible D gene TRBD2, 6 bases. CDR1 is SGHAT, CDR2 FQNNGV, per germline. This CDR3 region has 17 residues. Trimming removed 5 bases at V and 4 bases at J, with 23 bases between. The CDR3 sequence: CASSPVSSMAGRETQYF. DNA of the CDR3: TGTGCCAGCAGCCCCGTTTCTTCCATGGCGGGGAGAGAGACCCAGTACTTC.

V gene TRBV5-8 combines with J gene TRBJ2-7, with D possibly being TRBD2 (6 bases). The CDR3 covers 13 residues. V was pared by 0 bases and J by 3 bases, with 7 bases between. CDR1 and CDR2 (germline): SGHTS, YDEGEE. The CDR3 nucleotides are TGTGCCAGCAGCTTGGGGGACTTCTACGAGCAGTACGTC. Its protein product is CASSLGDFYEQYV.

CDR3 residues: CASSAGGGGRQHF. CDR3 DNA sequence: TGTGCCAGCAGTGCAGGGGGCGGGGGTCGTCAGCATTTT. The chain uses TRBV2 and TRBJ1-5; the match to TRBD1 covers 8 bases. CDR1 SNHLY and CDR2 FYNNEI come from the germline V gene. The CDR3 totals 13 residues. The J segment lost 13 bases and the V segment lost 4 bases, leaving 9 bases of the junction unmatched.

The chain joins TRBV5-8 to TRBJ2-7, with D possibly TRBD2 on 5 matching bases. The germline V gene encodes CDR1 SGHTS and CDR2 YDEGEE. Trimming took off 2 bases at V and 0 bases at J, with 9 bases between the two ends. This CDR3 is 14 amino acids long. The CDR3 loop is CASSFRAGSYEQYF. The CDR3, as DNA: TGTGCCAGCAGCTTTCGGGCGGGCTCCTACGAGCAGTACTTC.

This clone was counted once. This chain connects TRBV6-6 to TRBJ2-3; 9 bases align to TRBD2. The CDR3 is 16 residues long. Germline CDR1 and CDR2: MNHNY and SVGAGI (reference sequence). The ends lost 4 bases at V and 2 bases at J; junction bases unmatched: 7. CDR3 in DNA: TGTGCCAGCAGTTCCCCGACTAGCGGAGCCACAGATACGCAGTATTTT. It is translated as CASSSPTSGATDTQYF.

CDR3 residues: CASSFDSQYFSGELFF. The CDR3 DNA follows: TGTGCCAGCAGCTTCGACTCCCAGTACTTCTCCGGGGAGCTGTTTTTT. V is TRBV5-6 and J is TRBJ2-2, with D uncertain. Trimming cost V 2 bases and J 6 bases, with 17 bases left between them. The CDR3 is 16 residues long. Germline V CDR1 and CDR2: SGHDT, YYEEEE.

This clone has more than one count but fewer than ten. This rearrangement joins TRBV28 to TRBJ1-2; 8 bases agree with TRBD1. CDR3 size: 13 residues. CDR1 and CDR2 (germline): MDHEN, SYDVKM. V was pared by 6 bases and J by 4 bases, with 4 bases of the junction left unmatched. CDR3 DNA: TGTGCCAGCAGCCCGGACAGGGTCTATGGCTACACCTTC. Protein product: CASSPDRVYGYTF.

This clone was seen only once. In DNA, the CDR3 is TGCGCCAGCAGCTTGGCCGGGACAGGGGGATTCACTGAAGCTTTCTTT. It codes for CASSLAGTGGFTEAFF. The chain couples TRBV5-1 to TRBJ1-1; 11 nucleotides agree with TRBD1. The CDR3 extends over 16 amino acids. Germline loops: CDR1 SGHRS, CDR2 YFSETQ. The V segment lost 0 bases and the J segment 4 bases; nucleotides outside the gene matches: 5.

This clone has more than one count but fewer than ten. This chain uses TRBV5-6 with TRBJ2-7, with 8 bases identical to TRBD1. Germline V gene lookup returns CDR1 SGHDT and CDR2 YYEEEE. The CDR3 has 15 amino acids. Losses at the gene ends were 3 bases for V and 4 bases for J; bases not matched to a gene: 9. The CDR3 DNA reads TGTGCCAGCAGCTGGACGGACAGGGACTTTTACGAGCAGTACTTC. Translation: CASSWTDRDFYEQYF.

J is TRBJ1-2 and V is TRBV19; D unresolved. CDR3 size: 13 residues. V lost 5 bases to trimming and J lost 5 bases, with 12 bases between them. Germline V CDR1 and CDR2: LNHDA, SQIVND (reference sequence). CDR3 bases: TGTGCCAGTAGTCTCCCGACGGGATATGGCTACACCTTC. Residues: CASSLPTGYGYTF.

In regard to this clone: The sample holds other DNA sequences that translate to the same CDR3. The chain couples TRBV6-2 or TRBV6-3 to TRBJ1-1, with D unresolved. This CDR3 is built from 11 residues. Trimming cost V 3 bases and J 7 bases, with 6 bases left between them. Germline V CDR1 and CDR2: MNHEY, SVGEGT. CDR3 sequence: CASSYRGEAFF. CDR3 DNA sequence: TGTGCCAGCAGTTATCGAGGTGAAGCTTTCTTT.

The chain uses TRBV7-8 and TRBJ1-3; D possibly corresponds to TRBD1 (5 bases). Trimming stripped 3 bases from V and 2 bases from J, with 11 bases between. The CDR3 has 15 residues. Germline V lookup: CDR1 SGHVS, CDR2 FQNEAQ. In DNA, the CDR3 is TGTGCCAGCAGCTTTCAGGGAGGTCCTGGAAACACCATATATTTT. Its protein is CASSFQGGPGNTIYF. The full variable domain, its missing parts supplied by reference TRBV7-8 and TRBJ1-3, is GAGVSQSPRYKVAKRGQDVALRCDPISGHVSLFWYQQALGQGPEFLTYFQNEAQLDKSGLPSDRFFAERPEGSVSTLKIQRTQQEDSAVYLCASSFQGGPGNTIYFGEGSWLTVV.

The J gene is TRBJ1-1, the V gene TRBV6-5; possible D gene TRBD1, 5 bases. V lost 8 bases and J lost 1, with 14 bases in between. Germline V gene lookup returns CDR1 MNHEY and CDR2 SVGAGI. The length of the CDR3 is 14 residues. CDR3 sequence (DNA): TGTGCCAGCGAGCCGGGCAGGGCGAACACTGAAGCTTTCTTT. Translation gives CASEPGRANTEAFF.

This chain uses TRBV6-4 with TRBJ1-2; D not resolved. The CDR3 is 13 residues long. V dropped 4 bases and J dropped 6 bases, with 12 bases sitting between them. Germline V CDR1 and CDR2: MRHNA, SNTAGT. The CDR3 coding sequence is TGTGCCAGCAGTGCCGGACGGGGAGATGGCTACACCTTC. Protein: CASSAGRGDGYTF.

The chain carries TRBV6-5 and TRBJ1-1, with D possibly being TRBD1 (5 bases). Germline V gene sequence: CDR1 MNHEY, CDR2 SVGAGI. CDR3 length: 12 residues. V dropped 10 bases and J dropped 1 base, with 10 bases sitting between them. In DNA, the CDR3 is TGTGCCACGCAGGGTGCGAACACTGAAGCTTTCTTT. Translated, it gives CATQGANTEAFF.

About this clone: Other DNA sequences in the same sample also yield this CDR3. V gene TRBV7-2 combines with J gene TRBJ2-3, with TRBD2 as a possible D gene (5 bases). The CDR3 is 14 residues long. V was cut by 5 bases and J by 2 bases, with 11 bases left in between. CDR1 is SGHTA, CDR2 FQGNSA, per germline. CDR3: CASSLSGSTDTQYF. CDR3 DNA: TGTGCCAGCAGCCTCAGCGGTTCCACAGATACGCAGTATTTT.

The chain carries TRBV3-1 (or the pseudogene TRBV3-2) and TRBJ2-5; 12 bases match TRBD2. The V and J ends lost 4 bases and 5 bases, in that order; junction bases with no gene match: 5. Germline values: CDR1 LGHDT, CDR2 YNNKEL (reference sequence). This CDR3 is built from 15 residues. CDR3 protein: CASSLLAGGRETQYF. The CDR3 DNA is TGTGCCAGCAGCCTTCTAGCGGGGGGGCGGGAGACCCAGTACTTC.

V gene TRBV9 combines with J gene TRBJ1-2; D is possibly TRBD1 (6 bases). The germline V and J ends were trimmed by 0 bases and 6 bases, with 21 bases remaining between them. CDR1 SGDLS and CDR2 YYNGEE come from the germline V gene. The CDR3 extends over 17 amino acids. The CDR3 sequence: CASSVELASDSRDGYTF. The DNA of the CDR3 is TGTGCCAGCAGCGTAGAGTTAGCGTCGGACAGTCGAGATGGCTACACCTTC.

The J gene is TRBJ1-5, the V gene TRBV24-1; possible D gene TRBD1, 6 bases. With 3 bases removed from V and 6 bases from J, the gap between germline ends came to 14 bases. Germline CDR1 reads KGHDR; CDR2 reads SFDVKD. The CDR3 is made up of 15 amino acids. Here the CDR3 reads CATSDGAQGGQPQHF. CDR3 nucleotides: TGTGCCACCAGTGATGGGGCACAGGGTGGTCAGCCCCAGCATTTT.

The V gene is TRBV5-1, the J gene TRBJ2-2; weak D call: TRBD2 (6 bases). Germline V gene lookup returns CDR1 SGHRS and CDR2 YFSETQ. Deletions cut 4 bases from V and 3 bases from J, with 13 bases between. The CDR3 is 15 amino acids. This CDR3 is CASSRGEADTGELFF. In DNA, the CDR3 is TGCGCCAGCAGCCGCGGGGAGGCGGACACCGGGGAGCTGTTTTTT.

The chain links TRBV21-1 to TRBJ2-5; no check of the table's D call, TRBD2, against the DNA was made. TRBV21-1 is given as a pseudogene. CDR3 length equals 12 residues. The CDR3 is CASSLLRETQYF. The CDR3 DNA follows: TGTGCCAGCAGCTTACTGCGGGAGACCCAGTACTTC.

The V and J genes are TRBV7-2 and TRBJ2-2; D gene uncertain. Germline V CDR1 and CDR2: SGHTA, FQGNSA. V was cut by 3 bases and J by 0 bases, with 8 bases left in between. The CDR3 contains 15 residues. CDR3 DNA sequence: TGTGCCAGCAGCTTCGCACGGTCGAACACCGGGGAGCTGTTTTTT. Translation: CASSFARSNTGELFF.

The chain carries TRBV4-3 and TRBJ1-4; 9 bases fit TRBD1. CDR1 is LGHNA and CDR2 is YSLEER in the germline V gene. This CDR3 has 15 amino acids. The trim removed 5 bases at V and 6 bases at J, leaving 7 bases unmatched. CDR3 in DNA: TGCGCCAGCAGCGCAATTAGGACAGGGGATGAAAAACTGTTTTTT. This sequence encodes CASSAIRTGDEKLFF.

The chain combines TRBV9 with TRBJ2-2; TRBD2 agrees at 8 bases. The germline V gene encodes CDR1 SGDLS and CDR2 YYNGEE. V dropped 0 bases and J dropped 5; count of bases not matched to a gene: 12. The CDR3 spans 18 residues. The chain's CDR3 is CASSVDAVAGGDTGELFF. CDR3 DNA: TGTGCCAGCAGCGTAGATGCGGTGGCGGGAGGAGATACCGGGGAGCTGTTTTTT.

As for this clone: The same CDR3 arises from other DNA sequences in this sample as well. The CDR3 region has the DNA TGTGCCAGCAGCACCCGGGATTCTGGAAACACCATATATTTT. Protein sequence: CASSTRDSGNTIYF. The rearrangement links TRBV9 to TRBJ1-3; D not resolved. Germline V gives CDR1 SGDLS, CDR2 YYNGEE. This CDR3 is built from 14 residues. The germline V and J ends were trimmed by 4 bases and 1 base, with 9 bases remaining between them.

The sample holds one count of this clone. This chain connects TRBV7-2 to TRBJ1-6, with TRBD1 identical over 7 bases. The CDR3 has 16 amino acids. CDR1 is SGHTA, CDR2 FQGNSA, per germline. The V segment lost 5 bases and the J segment 0 bases; nucleotides outside the gene matches: 4. The DNA of the CDR3 is TGTGCCAGCAGCCCGACAGGGAGCTCCTATAATTCACCCCTCCACTTT. Protein product: CASSPTGSSYNSPLHF. Based on the CDR3 plus reference TRBV7-2 and TRBJ1-6, the full variable domain is GAGVSQSPSNKVTEKGKDVELRCDPISGHTALYWYRQSLGQGLEFLIYFQGNSAPDKSGLPSDRFSAERTGGSVSTLTIQRTQQEDSAVYLCASSPTGSSYNSPLHFGNGTRLTVT.